Shown below are 7 T cell receptor beta chains from a single sample sequenced in a study of T cell responses to AZD1222 COVID-19 vaccine. Sequencing was performed with immunoSEQ multiplex PCR; in TCRdb, only in-frame clones are kept and a portion is missing. The sample holds around 110,000 clones; about 90% are singletons and the top ten take around 7.5%. The specimen was peripheral blood, collected on day 0 of AZD1222 vaccination. Receptor source: an adult in good health.

Note on this clone: Other nucleotide sequences in the sample specify the same CDR3. The chain combines TRBV27 with TRBJ2-7; 8 nucleotides line up with TRBD1. V was pared by 3 bases and J by 6 bases, with 4 bases of the junction left unmatched. The CDR3 extends over 13 amino acids. The germline gives CDR1 MNHEY, CDR2 SMNVEV (reference sequence). The CDR3 here is CASSFPGGFEQYF. In nucleotides, the CDR3 is TGTGCCAGCAGTTTTCCAGGGGGCTTCGAGCAGTACTTC.

The chain is built from TRBV29-1 and TRBJ2-3, with 8 bases fitting TRBD2. In germline, CDR1 is SQVTM, CDR2 ANQGSEA. The V and J ends lost 7 bases and 2 bases, in that order; junction bases with no gene match: 8. CDR3 length: 14 residues. The chain's CDR3 is CSAERGPITDTQYF. The CDR3 DNA sequence: TGCAGCGCCGAGCGGGGGCCAATCACAGATACGCAGTATTTT.

This clone has a handful of counts. The J gene is TRBJ1-6, the V gene TRBV3-1 (or the pseudogene TRBV3-2), with unresolved D. The V gene lost 4 bases and the J gene lost 1 base, with 5 bases spanning the gap. Germline loops: CDR1 LGHDT, CDR2 YNNKEL (reference sequence). The CDR3 sequence is 14 residues long. The CDR3 DNA sequence: TGTGCCAGCAGCCGTCTTTCCTATAATTCACCCCTCCACTTT. Protein sequence: CASSRLSYNSPLHF.

With respect to this clone: An end of the junction differs from the germline gene, which may be a read error. This rearrangement joins TRBV7-9 to TRBJ2-2; unclear D gene. CDR3 length equals 8 residues. Looked up from germline, CDR1 is SEHNR and CDR2 is FQNEAQ (reference sequence). CDR3 sequence reads: CASSLVGF. The CDR3 region has the DNA TGTGCCAGCAGCTTAGTCGGCTTT.

As DNA, the CDR3 is TGTGCCAGCAGTTACTCGGTGGGTGAAAAACTGTTTTTT. Its protein is CASSYSVGEKLFF. J is TRBJ1-4 and V is TRBV6-5; D not resolved. CDR1 and CDR2 from the germline V gene are MNHEY and SVGAGI. The V end lost 0 bases, the J end lost 7 bases, and 6 bases lay between the germline ends. The CDR3 is 13 amino acids.

The V and J genes are TRBV5-6 and TRBJ1-2, with TRBD1 as a possible D gene (5 bases). The CDR3 has 16 amino acids. The V gene lost 0 bases and the J gene lost 4 bases, with 16 bases spanning the gap. Germline V CDR1 and CDR2: SGHDT, YYEEEE. The chain's CDR3 is CASSLAAGVGPYGYTF. The CDR3 bases are TGTGCCAGCAGCTTGGCCGCGGGGGTCGGACCCTATGGCTACACCTTC.

The rearrangement uses TRBV7-2 and TRBJ2-1; 8 bases are shared with TRBD2. The CDR3 spans 15 residues. Losses at the gene ends were 7 bases for V and 2 bases for J; bases not matched to a gene: 7. Looked up from germline, CDR1 is SGHTA and CDR2 is FQGNSA. DNA for the CDR3: TGTGCCAGCACCACCGGAGCGGGGGCCTACAATGAGCAGTTCTTC. Amino acids: CASTTGAGAYNEQFF.